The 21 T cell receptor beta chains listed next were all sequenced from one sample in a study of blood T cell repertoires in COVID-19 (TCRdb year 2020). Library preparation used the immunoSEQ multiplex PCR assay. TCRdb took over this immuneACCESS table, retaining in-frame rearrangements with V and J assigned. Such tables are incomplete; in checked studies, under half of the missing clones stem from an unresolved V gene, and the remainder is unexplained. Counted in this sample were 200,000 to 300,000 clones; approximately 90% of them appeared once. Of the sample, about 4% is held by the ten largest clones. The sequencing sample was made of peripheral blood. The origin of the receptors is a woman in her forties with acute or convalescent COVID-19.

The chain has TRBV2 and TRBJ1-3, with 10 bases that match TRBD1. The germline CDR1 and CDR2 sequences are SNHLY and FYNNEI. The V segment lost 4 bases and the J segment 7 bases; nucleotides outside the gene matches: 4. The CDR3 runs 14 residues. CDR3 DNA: TGTGCCAGCAGTGGGTGGGACAGGGGCAACACCATATATTTT. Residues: CASSGWDRGNTIYF. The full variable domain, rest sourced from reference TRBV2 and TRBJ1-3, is EPEVTQTPSHQVTQMGQEVILRCVPISNHLYFYWYRQILGQKVEFLVSFYNNEISEKSEIFDDQFSVERPDGSNFTLKIRSTKLEDSAMYFCASSGWDRGNTIYFGEGSWLTVV.

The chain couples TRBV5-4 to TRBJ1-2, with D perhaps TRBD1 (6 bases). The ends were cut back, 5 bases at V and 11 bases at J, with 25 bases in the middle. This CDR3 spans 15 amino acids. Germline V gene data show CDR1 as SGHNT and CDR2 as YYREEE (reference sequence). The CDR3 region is CASSTDRLGLSGYTF. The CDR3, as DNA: TGTGCCAGCAGTACCGACAGGCTCGGGTTAAGTGGGTACACCTTC.

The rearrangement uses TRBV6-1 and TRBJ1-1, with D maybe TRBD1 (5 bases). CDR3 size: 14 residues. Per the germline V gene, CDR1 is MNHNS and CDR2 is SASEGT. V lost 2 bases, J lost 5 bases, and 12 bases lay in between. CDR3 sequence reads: CASSEPFSGTEAFF. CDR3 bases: TGTGCCAGCAGTGAACCCTTCTCAGGGACTGAAGCTTTCTTT.

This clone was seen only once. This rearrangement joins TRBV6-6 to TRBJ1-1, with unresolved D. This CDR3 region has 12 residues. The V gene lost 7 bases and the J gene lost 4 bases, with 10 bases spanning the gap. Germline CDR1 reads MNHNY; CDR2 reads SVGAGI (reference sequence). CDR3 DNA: TGTGCCAGCACCCCACCCGGCACTGAAGCTTTCTTT. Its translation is CASTPPGTEAFF.

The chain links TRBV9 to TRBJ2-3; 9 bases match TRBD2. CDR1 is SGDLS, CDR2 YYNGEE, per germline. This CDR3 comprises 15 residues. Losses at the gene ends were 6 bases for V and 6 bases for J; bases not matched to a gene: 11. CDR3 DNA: TGTGCCAGCAACCTTAGCGGGGGCCGGGGGGATACGCAGTATTTT. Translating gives CASNLSGGRGDTQYF.

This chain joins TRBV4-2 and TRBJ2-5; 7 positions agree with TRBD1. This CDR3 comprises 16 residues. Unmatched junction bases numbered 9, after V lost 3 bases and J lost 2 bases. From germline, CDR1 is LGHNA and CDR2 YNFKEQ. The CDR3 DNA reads TGTGCCAGCAGCCAGCCAGGGACAGTGGGACAAGAGACCCAGTACTTC. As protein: CASSQPGTVGQETQYF.

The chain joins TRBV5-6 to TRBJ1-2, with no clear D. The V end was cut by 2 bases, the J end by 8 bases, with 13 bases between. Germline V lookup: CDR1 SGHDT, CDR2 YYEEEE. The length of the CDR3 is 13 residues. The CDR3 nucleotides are TGTGCCAGCAGCTTTAACAGCCCGGGGGGCTACACCTTC. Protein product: CASSFNSPGGYTF.

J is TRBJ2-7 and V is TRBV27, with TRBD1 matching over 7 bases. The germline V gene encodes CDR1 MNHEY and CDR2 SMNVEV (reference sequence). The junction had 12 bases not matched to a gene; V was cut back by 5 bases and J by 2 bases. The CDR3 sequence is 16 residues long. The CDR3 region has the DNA TGTGCCAGCAGTCCCTTATCCGGGACAGCTGCCTACGAGCAGTACGTC. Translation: CASSPLSGTAAYEQYV.

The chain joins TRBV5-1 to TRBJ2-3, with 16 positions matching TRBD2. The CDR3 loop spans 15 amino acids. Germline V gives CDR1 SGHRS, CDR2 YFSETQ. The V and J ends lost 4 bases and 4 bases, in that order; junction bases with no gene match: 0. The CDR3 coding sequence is TGCGCCAGCAGCGGGACTAGCGGGGGGGCAGATACGCAGTATTTT. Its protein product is CASSGTSGGADTQYF.

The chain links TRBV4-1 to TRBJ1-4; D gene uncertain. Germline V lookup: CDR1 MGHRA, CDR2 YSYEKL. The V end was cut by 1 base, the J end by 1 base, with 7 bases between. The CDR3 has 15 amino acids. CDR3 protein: CASSQVALTNEKLFF. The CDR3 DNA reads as TGCGCCAGCAGCCAAGTGGCCCTAACTAATGAAAAACTGTTTTTT.

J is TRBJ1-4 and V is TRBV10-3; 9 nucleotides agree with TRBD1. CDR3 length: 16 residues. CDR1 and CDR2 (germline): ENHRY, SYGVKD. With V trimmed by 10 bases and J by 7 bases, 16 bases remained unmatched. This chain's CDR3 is CATLPGQGLDSEKLFF. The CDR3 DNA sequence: TGTGCCACCTTACCGGGACAGGGTCTCGATTCTGAAAAACTGTTTTTT.

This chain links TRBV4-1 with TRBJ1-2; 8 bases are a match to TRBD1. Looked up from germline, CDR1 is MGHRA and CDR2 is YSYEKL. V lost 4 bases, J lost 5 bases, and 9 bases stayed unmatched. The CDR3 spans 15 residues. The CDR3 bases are TGCGCCAGCAGCCCAGGGACAGGCACGACATATGGCTACACCTTC. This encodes CASSPGTGTTYGYTF.

CDR3 sequence (DNA): TGCGCCAGCAGCCAAGCCCAGGACAGGGAATTGAACCAGTACTTC. It translates to CASSQAQDRELNQYF. This chain joins TRBV4-1 and TRBJ2-5; 8 bases fit TRBD1. The CDR3 totals 15 residues. Germline V gene data show CDR1 as MGHRA and CDR2 as YSYEKL. V was clipped by 1 base and J by 10 bases; unmatched bases: 11.

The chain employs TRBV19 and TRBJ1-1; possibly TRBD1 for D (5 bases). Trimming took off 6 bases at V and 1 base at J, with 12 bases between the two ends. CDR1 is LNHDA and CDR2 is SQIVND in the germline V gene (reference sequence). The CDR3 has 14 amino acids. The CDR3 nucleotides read TGTGCCAGTAGCTGGACAATTAAGAACACTGAAGCTTTCTTT. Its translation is CASSWTIKNTEAFF.

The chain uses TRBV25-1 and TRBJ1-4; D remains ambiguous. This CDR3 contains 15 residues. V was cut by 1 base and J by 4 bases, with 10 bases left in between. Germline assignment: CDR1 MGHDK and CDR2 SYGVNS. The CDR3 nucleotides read TGTGCCAGCAGTGAATCAGACACTTTTAATGAAAAACTGTTTTTT. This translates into CASSESDTFNEKLFF.

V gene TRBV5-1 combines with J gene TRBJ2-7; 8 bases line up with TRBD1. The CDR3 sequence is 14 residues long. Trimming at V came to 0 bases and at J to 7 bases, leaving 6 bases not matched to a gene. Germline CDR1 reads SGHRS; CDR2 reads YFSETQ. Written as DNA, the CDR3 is TGCGCCAGCAGCTTGGTTTCAGGGGGCCGGGAGCAGTACGTC. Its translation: CASSLVSGGREQYV.

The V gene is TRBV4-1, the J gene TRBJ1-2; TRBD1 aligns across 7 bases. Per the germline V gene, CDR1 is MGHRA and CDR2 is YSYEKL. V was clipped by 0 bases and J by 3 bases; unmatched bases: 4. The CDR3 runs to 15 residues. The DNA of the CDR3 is TGCGCCAGCAGCCAAGAGACAGGGAGCTACTATGGCTACACCTTC. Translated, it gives CASSQETGSYYGYTF.

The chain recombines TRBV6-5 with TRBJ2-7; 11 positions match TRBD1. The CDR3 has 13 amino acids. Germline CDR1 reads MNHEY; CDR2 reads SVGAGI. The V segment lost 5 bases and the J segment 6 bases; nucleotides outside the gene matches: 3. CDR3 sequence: CASSRTGGVEQYV. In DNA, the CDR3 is TGTGCCAGCAGTCGGACAGGGGGCGTCGAGCAGTACGTC.

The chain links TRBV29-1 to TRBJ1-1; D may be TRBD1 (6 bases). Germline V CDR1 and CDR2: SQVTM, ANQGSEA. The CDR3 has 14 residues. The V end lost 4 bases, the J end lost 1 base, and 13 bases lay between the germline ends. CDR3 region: CSVVLGRGNTEAFF. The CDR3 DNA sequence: TGCAGCGTTGTTCTAGGCAGGGGGAACACTGAAGCTTTCTTT.

The CDR3 here is CAWIWAGWEAFF. The CDR3 DNA follows: TGTGCCTGGATTTGGGCGGGCTGGGAAGCTTTCTTT. The J gene is TRBJ1-1, the V gene TRBV30; D remains unclear. In germline, CDR1 is GTSNPN, CDR2 SVGIG (reference sequence). The CDR3 has 12 residues. Trimming cost V 4 bases and J 8 bases, with 14 bases left between them.

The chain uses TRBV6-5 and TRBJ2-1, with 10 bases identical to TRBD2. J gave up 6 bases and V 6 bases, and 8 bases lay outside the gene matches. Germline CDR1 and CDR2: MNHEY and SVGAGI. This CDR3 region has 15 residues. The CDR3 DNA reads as TGTGCCAGCAGAATAAGCGGGGGGGCTTCCAATGAGCAGTTCTTC. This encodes CASRISGGASNEQFF.